The 18 T cell receptor beta chains given below trace back to one sample, sequenced in a study of technical replicates of blood from a handful of donors. The table came from immunoSEQ multiplex PCR; TCRdb's copy has only in-frame clones and leaves some out. The data show approximately 82,000 clones, roughly 95% seen once. Specimen: T cells isolated from PBMCs. These receptors were collected from a human donor in good health.

The rearrangement joins TRBV11-2 to TRBJ1-1; TRBD1 might be the D (5 bases). The CDR3 consists of 13 residues. The germline V gene encodes CDR1 SGHAT and CDR2 FQNNGV. Trimming left V 7 bases short and J 1 base short, with 10 bases between. The CDR3, as DNA: TGTGCCAGCAACGGTCAGGGGAACACTGAAGCTTTCTTT. This gives the protein CASNGQGNTEAFF.

The rearrangement links TRBV5-6 to TRBJ2-5; 12 bases are a match to TRBD2. CDR1 SGHDT and CDR2 YYEEEE come from the germline V gene. J was trimmed by 1 base and V by 7 bases; bases with no gene match: 2. The length of the CDR3 is 14 residues. CDR3 sequence: CASALAGGQETQYF. DNA of the CDR3: TGTGCCAGCGCACTAGCGGGAGGCCAAGAGACCCAGTACTTC.

The rearrangement joins TRBV28 to TRBJ1-1, with 9 nucleotides matching TRBD1. The trim removed 10 bases at V and 4 bases at J, leaving 13 bases unmatched. Germline-derived CDR1 and CDR2 are MDHEN and SYDVKM. This CDR3 spans 15 amino acids. CDR3 region: CATRSGQGRGTEAFF. The CDR3 DNA follows: TGTGCCACCCGATCGGGACAGGGTAGGGGCACTGAAGCTTTCTTT.

The V gene is TRBV18, the J gene TRBJ2-3; maybe TRBD1 (6 bases). This CDR3 region has 13 residues. V lost 6 bases and J 6 bases, leaving 13 bases between the germline ends. From germline, CDR1 is KGHSH and CDR2 LQKENI. The CDR3 is CASSKRQGDTQYF. CDR3 DNA sequence: TGTGCCAGCTCCAAGCGCCAGGGGGATACGCAGTATTTT.

This sequence joins TRBV10-3 and TRBJ1-1; D perhaps matches TRBD1 (6 bases). The germline V gene has CDR1 ENHRY and CDR2 SYGVKD. CDR3 length: 15 amino acids. The V gene lost 3 bases and the J gene lost 5 bases, with 16 bases spanning the gap. DNA of the CDR3: TGTGCCATCAGTGACTTTGGGGGGGCCGGGACTGAAGCTTTCTTT. The encoded protein is CAISDFGGAGTEAFF.

The CDR3 spells CASSLGTISYEQYF. CDR3 DNA sequence: TGTGCCAGCAGTCTGGGGACAATCTCCTACGAGCAGTACTTC. The rearrangement uses TRBV11-2 and TRBJ2-7, with D perhaps matching TRBD1 (6 bases). This CDR3 region has 14 residues. Trimming removed 6 bases at V and 0 bases at J, with 12 bases between. Looked up from germline, CDR1 is SGHAT and CDR2 is FQNNGV.

The chain combines TRBV6-1 with TRBJ1-5; 12 bases fit TRBD1. Germline loops: CDR1 MNHNS, CDR2 SASEGT. The CDR3 spans 19 residues. After removal of 4 bases from V and 0 bases from J, the junction contained 10 bases not matched to a gene. The CDR3 sequence is CASSGTGTGGSSSNQPQHF. CDR3 nucleotide sequence: TGTGCCAGCAGTGGTACCGGGACAGGGGGCTCGAGTAGCAATCAGCCCCAGCATTTT.

This CDR3 is CASSLGGINNEKLFF. DNA for the CDR3: TGCGCCAGCAGCTTGGGCGGGATAAATAATGAAAAACTGTTTTTT. The chain employs TRBV5-1 and TRBJ1-4, with unresolved D. V gave up 0 bases and J gave up 4 bases, with 10 bases separating them. The germline V gene encodes CDR1 SGHRS and CDR2 YFSETQ. The length of the CDR3 is 15 residues.

V usage is TRBV9 and J usage is TRBJ2-1, with D maybe TRBD2 (5 bases). CDR3 length equals 14 residues. V was cut by 0 bases and J by 7 bases, with 11 bases left in between. Per germline, CDR1 SGDLS and CDR2 YYNGEE. CDR3 DNA: TGTGCCAGCAGCGTAGGAGGGCGTCTGAATGAGCAGTTCTTC. Translation gives CASSVGGRLNEQFF. The full variable domain, its missing parts supplied by reference TRBV9 and TRBJ2-1, is DSGVTQTPKHLITATGQRVTLRCSPRSGDLSVYWYQQSLDQGLQFLIQYYNGEERAKGNILERFSAQQFPDLHSELNLSSLELGDSALYFCASSVGGRLNEQFFGPGTRLTVL.

The chain has TRBV15 and TRBJ2-5; no clear D gene. This CDR3 is 13 amino acids long. Germline V gene lookup returns CDR1 LNHNV and CDR2 YYDKDF (reference sequence). V gave up 0 bases and J gave up 3 bases, with 5 bases separating them. CDR3 loop: CATSRDLEETQYF. In nucleotides, the CDR3 is TGTGCCACCAGCAGAGATCTAGAAGAGACCCAGTACTTC.

The chain couples TRBV7-9 to TRBJ2-1; D is perhaps TRBD1 (6 bases). Germline lookup yields CDR1 SEHNR and CDR2 FQNEAQ (reference sequence). Deletions cut 9 bases from V and 8 bases from J, with 14 bases between. The CDR3 consists of 12 residues. The CDR3 sequence is CASEDSEYEQFF. Here the CDR3 DNA reads TGTGCCAGTGAGGACAGCGAATATGAGCAGTTCTTC.

CDR3 in amino acids: CASSPQVLSGNTIYF. DNA for the CDR3: TGCGCCAGCAGCCCCCAGGTCCTCTCTGGAAACACCATATATTTT. The J gene is TRBJ1-3, the V gene TRBV4-1; D gene ambiguous. Germline V gives CDR1 MGHRA, CDR2 YSYEKL. The CDR3 extends over 15 amino acids. V shed 4 bases and J shed 0 bases, with 10 bases lying between them.

The J gene is TRBJ1-2, the V gene TRBV29-1; no reliable D call. Germline V gene data show CDR1 as SQVTM and CDR2 as ANQGSEA. V lost 6 bases, J lost 4 bases, and 12 bases lay in between. CDR3 length equals 12 residues. The CDR3 sequence is CSVGREAYGYTF. The CDR3, as DNA: TGCAGCGTCGGCCGGGAAGCCTATGGCTACACCTTC.

The table lists this clone with a few counts. This chain uses TRBV5-8 with TRBJ1-4; D is uncertain. V gave up 2 bases and J gave up 0 bases, with 8 bases separating them. The CDR3 contains 15 residues. The germline gives CDR1 SGHTS, CDR2 YDEGEE. CDR3 protein: CASSLRTATNEKLFF. The DNA for the CDR3 is TGTGCCAGCAGCTTACGTACAGCAACTAATGAAAAACTGTTTTTT.

This chain connects TRBV9 to TRBJ2-3; 8 positions agree with TRBD2. Germline loops: CDR1 SGDLS, CDR2 YYNGEE. The V segment lost 0 bases and the J segment 4 bases; nucleotides outside the gene matches: 4. There are 15 residues in the CDR3. The CDR3: CASSVASGSPDTQYF. CDR3 sequence (DNA): TGTGCCAGCAGCGTAGCCAGCGGGAGCCCAGATACGCAGTATTTT.

This chain links TRBV19 with TRBJ1-5; 7 bases fit TRBD1. The CDR3 has 13 amino acids. Losses at the gene ends were 9 bases for V and 3 bases for J; bases not matched to a gene: 5. The germline CDR1 and CDR2 sequences are LNHDA and SQIVND (reference sequence). The CDR3 nucleotides are TGTGCCAGGAGGGACAGCCTCAATCAGCCCCAGCATTTT. Protein: CARRDSLNQPQHF.

The chain has TRBV27 and TRBJ1-2; the match to TRBD1 covers 8 bases. V was clipped by 3 bases and J by 4 bases; unmatched bases: 1. There are 13 residues in the CDR3. CDR1 is MNHEY, CDR2 SMNVEV, per germline (reference sequence). The CDR3 DNA is TGTGCCAGCAGTTTTACAGGGGGCTATGGCTACACCTTC. Amino acid sequence: CASSFTGGYGYTF.

V usage is TRBV10-1 and J usage is TRBJ2-5; D perhaps matches TRBD2 (5 bases). Germline values: CDR1 WNHNN, CDR2 SYGVQD (reference sequence). The V end lost 3 bases, the J end lost 3 bases, and 23 bases lay between the germline ends. This CDR3 has 18 amino acids. CDR3 nucleotide sequence: TGCGCCAGCAGTGACCAATCCGTTCGGAGCGGACTTAAAGAGACCCAGTACTTC. As protein: CASSDQSVRSGLKETQYF.